This T cell receptor (beta chain) appears in the sequencing data of a study of T-cell memory formation after mild COVID-19. Whole-study findings and limits: Memory cells collected pre-infection included some clones that later responded, suggesting cross-reactive memory joined. Among clones contracting day 15 to 85, CD4/CD8 was balanced, whereas later expanders leaned CD4+. SARS-CoV-2 specificity was not confirmed for second-wave clones peaking on day 37.

This clonotype has only a few counts. The antigen remains unidentified. Germline V gives CDR1 KGHDR, CDR2 SFDVKD. Deletions cut 4 bases from V and 5 bases from J, with 14 bases between. The CDR3 covers 15 residues. With constant-segment primers, 5'RACE yielded cDNA libraries of TCR alpha and TCR beta that carried sample barcodes and UMIs. MiXCR, run by TCRdb on the 5' RACE reads, gives a single entry per CDR3 protein. This sample carries some 300,000 distinct CDR3 sequences, more than 20% of them seen once, and the ten largest clones take over 20%. The sequencing sample was made of PBMCs or a T cell subset sorted from them (not recorded which). The sequence came from a man younger than 35 who had mild COVID-19 (a few samples of this study predate the infection). Cell type and time point are not known. The rearrangement joins TRBV24-1 to TRBJ2-1; D may match TRBD1 or TRBD2 (6 bases each). The CDR3 nucleotides are TGTGCCACCAGTGAGGGTACAGGGAGGAACAATGAGCAGTTCTTC. Protein product: CATSEGTGRNNEQFF.